This record looks at one TCR beta chain sequence and its context. This entry is derived from a study of shared clonotypes between healthy human individuals. The V segment lost 5 bases and the J segment 0 bases; nucleotides outside the gene matches: 3. The germline gives CDR1 SGHAT, CDR2 FQNNGV. CDR3 length equals 15 residues. This table comes from immunoSEQ multiplex PCR, and its TCRdb copy is limited to in-frame clones, with some not included. The table has about 510,000 clones, 75% to 85% seen once; the top ten hold around 13%. This clonotype was obtained from a woman between 40 and 50 years old in good health. Some clones in this sample may be carry-over from other donors' samples. The rearrangement uses TRBV11-2 and TRBJ2-7; 11 nucleotides align to TRBD1. The sample taken for sequencing was PBMCs. The CDR3 coding sequence is TGTGCCAGCAGCAGAGGGACAGGGGGCTCCTACGAGCAGTACTTC. Its translation is CASSRGTGGSYEQYF.